The 16 T cell receptor beta chains below all came from one sample that was sequenced in a study of OX40 agonist ivuxolimab in advanced cancers. Profiled with immunoSEQ multiplex PCR; TCRdb holds only in-frame clones, not every one. In the table there are fewer than 50,000 clones, about 90% of which are singletons. The sequenced sample was CD4+ or CD8+ T cells sorted from blood, obtained in a trial of the OX40 agonist ivuxolimab. Every receptor here comes from an adult with an advanced solid tumor such as melanoma, head and neck, liver or kidney cancer.

The rearrangement joins TRBV9 to TRBJ2-2, with 7 positions matching TRBD1. Germline-derived CDR1 and CDR2 are SGDLS and YYNGEE. The CDR3 sequence is 16 residues long. Germline trimming cut 2 bases from V and 5 bases from J; bases unmatched to any gene: 9. The CDR3 region is CASSVSKGASTGELFF. CDR3 nucleotide sequence: TGTGCCAGCAGCGTCTCTAAGGGGGCGAGTACCGGGGAGCTGTTTTTT.

This clone was counted once. This chain links TRBV19 with TRBJ2-3; possibly TRBD2 for D (5 bases). Trimming shortened V by 2 bases and J by 2 bases, and 11 bases separated the two germline ends. The CDR3 covers 15 residues. Germline V gene lookup returns CDR1 LNHDA and CDR2 SQIVND (reference sequence). CDR3 DNA sequence: TGTGCCAGTAGTATAAAGGACTTTATCACAGATACGCAGTATTTT. Its translation is CASSIKDFITDTQYF. The full variable domain, with the rest looked up from reference TRBV19 and TRBJ2-3, is DGGITQSPKYLFRKEGQNVTLSCEQNLNHDAMYWYRQDPGQGLRLIYYSQIVNDFQKGDIAEGYSVSREKKESFPLTVTSAQKNPTAFYLCASSIKDFITDTQYFGPGTRLTVL.

This chain joins TRBV4-1 and TRBJ2-1; D gene unclear. Trimming shortened V by 5 bases and J by 3 bases, and 14 bases separated the two germline ends. Germline V gene data show CDR1 as MGHRA and CDR2 as YSYEKL. The CDR3 covers 15 residues. The CDR3 sequence: CASSVFVSNYNEQFF. As DNA, the CDR3 is TGCGCCAGCAGCGTATTTGTCTCGAACTACAATGAGCAGTTCTTC.

This clone was observed a single time. CDR3 DNA sequence: TGTGCCAGCAGTTTTTGGGGCTGGGGGCTGAATGAGCAGTTCTTC. It specifies CASSFWGWGLNEQFF. The chain has TRBV27 and TRBJ2-1; the D gene is possibly TRBD1 (6 bases). Per germline, CDR1 MNHEY and CDR2 SMNVEV (reference sequence). V was clipped by 3 bases and J by 7 bases, with 16 bases between them. The CDR3 length is 15 residues.

The chain employs TRBV19 and TRBJ1-1, with D hard to call. The V gene's germline CDR1 is LNHDA and CDR2 SQIVND (reference sequence). The CDR3 runs 13 residues. V lost 6 bases to trimming and J lost 3 bases, with 11 bases between them. DNA of the CDR3: TGTGCCAGTAGGGGGTCACGGGACACTGAAGCTTTCTTT. Amino acid sequence: CASRGSRDTEAFF.

This clone was seen once. CDR3 sequence reads: CAWSIGSNYGYTF. Here the CDR3 DNA reads TGTGCCTGGAGCATAGGCTCTAACTATGGCTACACCTTC. The V gene is TRBV30, the J gene TRBJ1-2; D gene unclear. Trimming shortened V by 3 bases and J by 0 bases, and 8 bases separated the two germline ends. Germline CDR1 GTSNPN, CDR2 SVGIG (reference sequence). CDR3 length: 13 amino acids.

The V and J genes are TRBV2 and TRBJ2-1, with TRBD2 matching 13 bases. Germline V gene data show CDR1 as SNHLY and CDR2 as FYNNEI. The length of the CDR3 is 15 residues. The ends lost 6 bases at V and 6 bases at J; junction bases unmatched: 5. CDR3 bases: TGTGCCAGCAGGCTGGGGACTAGCGGGATCAATGAGCAGTTCTTC. It specifies CASRLGTSGINEQFF.

This clone was counted only a few times. The chain links TRBV28 to TRBJ2-1, with 10 bases matching TRBD2. Trimming took 3 bases from V and 3 from J; bases not matched to a gene: 8. Germline lookup yields CDR1 MDHEN and CDR2 SYDVKM. CDR3 length: 17 residues. Here the CDR3 DNA reads TGTGCCAGCAGTTTCCCCCCTAGCGGGAGAATCTACAATGAGCAGTTCTTC. The encoded protein is CASSFPPSGRIYNEQFF.

The table lists this clone with a count of one. V and J are TRBV29-1 and TRBJ1-2; a weak D match, TRBD1 (6 bases). The V and J ends lost 6 bases and 8 bases respectively, with 16 bases between them. From germline, CDR1 is SQVTM and CDR2 ANQGSEA. The CDR3 totals 12 residues. CDR3 DNA: TGCAGCGTCCCGATTCCACAGGGAGGCTACACCTTC. The encoded protein is CSVPIPQGGYTF.

The chain is built from TRBV19 and TRBJ1-1; no clear D. CDR1 LNHDA and CDR2 SQIVND come from the germline V gene (reference sequence). The V and J ends lost 3 bases and 0 bases respectively, with 11 bases between them. The CDR3 length is 15 residues. The chain's CDR3 is CASSMGVLLNTEAFF. The CDR3 coding sequence is TGTGCCAGTAGTATGGGCGTACTCTTGAACACTGAAGCTTTCTTT.

The chain carries TRBV14 and TRBJ1-1; D gene uncertain. Germline loops: CDR1 SGHDN, CDR2 FVKESK. This CDR3 has 12 residues. Trimming removed 1 base from V and 7 bases from J, with 7 bases in between. CDR3 bases: TGTGCCAGCAGCCAAGGATGGAGTGAAGCTTTCTTT. Translated: CASSQGWSEAFF.

The table lists this clone with a count of one. This rearrangement joins TRBV2 to TRBJ2-5; D ambiguous. V was clipped by 7 bases and J by 5 bases, with 17 bases between them. The CDR3 covers 14 residues. CDR1 and CDR2 from the germline V gene are SNHLY and FYNNEI. CDR3 nucleotides: TGTGCCAGCATCCCGAACAGTCCCAGGGAGACCCAGTACTTC. Translation: CASIPNSPRETQYF. Drawing the rest from reference TRBV2 and TRBJ2-5, the complete variable domain is EPEVTQTPSHQVTQMGQEVILRCVPISNHLYFYWYRQILGQKVEFLVSFYNNEISEKSEIFDDQFSVERPDGSNFTLKIRSTKLEDSAMYFCASIPNSPRETQYFGPGTRLLVL.

This chain joins TRBV27 and TRBJ2-1, with 11 bases that match TRBD2. The CDR3 sequence is 16 residues long. V was pared by 3 bases and J by 6 bases, with 7 bases of the junction left unmatched. Germline lookup yields CDR1 MNHEY and CDR2 SMNVEV (reference sequence). The CDR3 spells CASSFLLAGVSNEQFF. For the CDR3, the DNA is TGTGCCAGCAGTTTTTTACTAGCGGGAGTGAGCAATGAGCAGTTCTTC.

This clone was picked up a small number of times. V and J are TRBV10-2 and TRBJ2-4; D gene uncertain. CDR3 size: 12 residues. V lost 3 bases, J lost 3 bases, and 3 bases lay in between. Germline V gene sequence: CDR1 WSHSY, CDR2 SAAADI. The DNA for the CDR3 is TGCGCCAGCAGTGACTACAAAAACATTCAGTACTTC. This codes for CASSDYKNIQYF.

A remark on this clone: Possible read error: a much larger clone is one base away. J is TRBJ2-7 and V is TRBV5-6, with D hard to call. The germline V and J ends were trimmed by 3 bases and 4 bases, with 5 bases remaining between them. Germline-derived CDR1 and CDR2 are SGHDT and YYEEEE. The CDR3 extends over 11 amino acids. The CDR3, as DNA: TGTGCCAGCAGCTACGGTTACGAGCAGTACTTC. It translates to CASSYGYEQYF.

The chain links TRBV27 to TRBJ2-7; 7 positions agree with TRBD2. This CDR3 is 15 amino acids long. With V trimmed by 5 bases and J by 6 bases, 13 bases remained unmatched. Per the germline V gene, CDR1 is MNHEY and CDR2 is SMNVEV (reference sequence). CDR3 coding DNA: TGTGCCAGCAGTCCTCGGACTAGAAGGGCCCTCGAGCAGTACTTC. It specifies CASSPRTRRALEQYF.